This T cell receptor (beta chain) was recorded in a study of blood T cell repertoires in COVID-19. J lost 2 bases, V lost 4 bases, and 13 bases had no gene match. Germline assignment: CDR1 SGHTA and CDR2 FQGNSA. This CDR3 comprises 17 residues. Sequenced by immunoSEQ multiplex PCR; TCRdb stores in-frame clones only, minus some. The sample includes about 130,000 clones, 70% to 85% seen only once; the top ten take 9.2%. Participants reported their clinical history, and cohort assignment relied on those reports. Recovery among Cohort 3 donors was established by two negative PCRs, clearance, or symptom resolution.

The rearrangement links TRBV7-2 to TRBJ2-7, with TRBD2 identical over 8 bases. The receptor was derived from a man aged 50-59 years who had recovered from COVID-19. Sequenced sample: PBMCs or T cells enriched from blood (not recorded which). The CDR3: CASSSLGRGALPYEQYF. CDR3 bases: TGTGCCAGCAGCTCGTTGGGGCGGGGGGCGCTCCCCTACGAGCAGTACTTC.